The T cell receptor (beta chain) described here comes from a study of control samples from healthy donors and cancer patients. The germline CDR1 and CDR2 sequences are LGHNA and YNFKEQ. The ends lost 4 bases at V and 6 bases at J; junction bases unmatched: 6. The CDR3 is made up of 15 amino acids. The assay was immunoSEQ multiplex PCR, and TCRdb's table has in-frame clones only and misses some. The sample consists of 90,000 to 100,000 clones, about nine tenths of them appearing once. The rearrangement joins TRBV4-2 to TRBJ2-1; 10 bases are shared with TRBD2. The sequence came from a woman under 30 in good health. The sample consisted of blood. This CDR3 is CASSLSGGRANEQFF. As DNA, the CDR3 is TGTGCCAGCAGCCTTAGCGGGGGGCGGGCCAATGAGCAGTTCTTC.